The clone carrying this T cell receptor beta chain has ten or more counts. The data were obtained in a study of low-dose radiotherapy and immunotherapy resistance in tumors. For the study at large: Oral administration of aspirin 300 mg daily occurred for four cycles, commencing at cycle 1 day 1.

This CDR3 spans 15 amino acids. Trimming took 6 bases from V and 5 from J; bases not matched to a gene: 11. Germline-derived CDR1 and CDR2 are SGHTA and FQGTGA. Time point denoted: after trial treatment. Treatment given: LDRT plus nivolumab, ipilimumab, low-dose cyclophosphamide and aspirin (RACIN trial). Priming of first-strand cDNA relied on TRAV- and TRBV-specific primers (covering alpha and beta chains). The PCR that amplified TCRs ran for approximately 20 cycles, relying on a constant-region primer and a V-primer adapter. TCRdb reprocessed the reads with MiXCR, giving one entry per CDR3 protein. The repertoire holds about 97,000 distinct CDR3 sequences, with 20% to 25% as singletons.

V is TRBV7-3 and J is TRBJ2-5, with 8 bases that match TRBD2. The sample in question was PBMCs, obtained after low-dose radiotherapy plus immunotherapy. This sequence originates from a male donor with prostate cancer. Here the CDR3 DNA reads TGTGCCAGCAGTCCCTCTGGCGGGGGGAGGGAGACCCAGTACTTC. Translation gives CASSPSGGGRETQYF.